One sample yielded the 21 T cell receptor beta chains listed below, sequenced in a study of T cell responses to AZD1222 COVID-19 vaccine. TCRdb's copy holds only in-frame clones and misses some; the assay was immunoSEQ multiplex PCR. The sample carries some 150,000 clones, more than 90% recorded once. Specimen: peripheral blood, collected 28 days after the second AZD1222 dose. These receptors all stem from an adult who received the AZD1222 COVID-19 vaccine.

The rearrangement links TRBV3-1 (or the pseudogene TRBV3-2) to TRBJ2-7, with 12 nucleotides matching TRBD1. The CDR3 has 20 amino acids. Germline-derived CDR1 and CDR2 are LGHDT and YNNKEL (reference sequence). With V trimmed by 3 bases and J by 5 bases, 20 bases remained unmatched. The CDR3 nucleotides are TGTGCCAGCAGCCACGCACCGGGACAGGGGGCCAGGGGGATTCTCGACGAGCAGTACTTC. Translated: CASSHAPGQGARGILDEQYF.

The rearrangement joins TRBV9 to TRBJ1-1; D is ambiguous. The germline gives CDR1 SGDLS, CDR2 YYNGEE. With 2 bases removed from V and 4 bases from J, the gap between germline ends came to 12 bases. The CDR3 consists of 14 residues. The chain's CDR3 is CASSVDSGSTEAFF. The CDR3 DNA sequence: TGTGCCAGCAGCGTTGACTCCGGGAGCACTGAAGCTTTCTTT.

The chain couples TRBV30 to TRBJ2-2; TRBD2 agrees at 7 bases. Losses at the gene ends were 4 bases for V and 5 bases for J; bases not matched to a gene: 10. The CDR3 sequence is 15 residues long. CDR1 GTSNPN and CDR2 SVGIG come from the germline V gene (reference sequence). CDR3 in amino acids: CAWTPGAGVTGELFF. CDR3 DNA sequence: TGTGCCTGGACCCCTGGGGCGGGAGTTACCGGGGAGCTGTTTTTT.

V usage is TRBV29-1 and J usage is TRBJ1-1, with a tentative D call TRBD1 (5 bases). The germline gives CDR1 SQVTM, CDR2 ANQGSEA. Trimming left V 6 bases short and J 0 bases short, with 11 bases between. This CDR3 has 13 amino acids. CDR3 region: CSVAGTLNTEAFF. CDR3 DNA: TGCAGCGTAGCCGGGACGTTGAACACTGAAGCTTTCTTT.

The rearrangement uses TRBV19 and TRBJ1-2; no firm D call. Deletions cut 5 bases from V and 8 bases from J, with 12 bases between. The CDR3 has 12 residues. Germline-derived CDR1 and CDR2 are LNHDA and SQIVND (reference sequence). The CDR3 DNA reads TGTGCCAGTAGTGAGGGATCGCGGGGCTACACCTTC. Translating it yields CASSEGSRGYTF.

This chain connects TRBV7-9 to TRBJ1-6; no clear D. This CDR3 is 13 amino acids long. Germline values: CDR1 SEHNR, CDR2 FQNEAQ (reference sequence). V lost 5 bases to trimming and J lost 7 bases, with 9 bases between them. CDR3 sequence (DNA): TGTGCCAGCAGCCCGCACGAGAATTCACCCCTCCACTTT. It is translated as CASSPHENSPLHF.

The V call is TRBV10-3, the J call TRBJ1-1; D gene ambiguous. Trimming removed 0 bases from V and 5 bases from J, with 7 bases in between. This CDR3 is 13 amino acids long. Germline V gene data show CDR1 as ENHRY and CDR2 as SYGVKD. The CDR3 here is CAISESGDTEAFF. The CDR3 DNA is TGTGCCATCAGTGAGTCTGGGGATACTGAAGCTTTCTTT.

The chain employs TRBV14 and TRBJ1-3, with D possibly matching TRBD1 (5 bases). Germline V gene sequence: CDR1 SGHDN, CDR2 FVKESK. Trimming pared 4 bases from V and 4 bases from J, leaving 17 bases between. The CDR3 runs 16 residues. The CDR3 loop reads CASSPHGGTNGNTIYF. The CDR3 coding sequence is TGTGCCAGCAGCCCCCATGGGGGAACGAACGGAAACACCATATATTTT.

V gene TRBV3-1 (or the pseudogene TRBV3-2) combines with J gene TRBJ1-2; weak D call: TRBD1 (5 bases). Trimming took off 0 bases at V and 4 bases at J, with 12 bases between the two ends. This CDR3 is 15 amino acids long. Germline V CDR1 and CDR2: LGHDT, YNNKEL (reference sequence). The CDR3 sequence is CASSQDGGWGYGYTF. CDR3 coding DNA: TGTGCCAGCAGCCAAGATGGGGGTTGGGGCTATGGCTACACCTTC.

The chain carries TRBV27 and TRBJ1-4; 10 bases align to TRBD1. The CDR3 is 13 residues long. V dropped 8 bases and J dropped 5; count of bases not matched to a gene: 2. The germline CDR1 and CDR2 sequences are MNHEY and SMNVEV (reference sequence). The CDR3 nucleotides read TGTGCCAGCGGGGGACAGGGGAATGAAAAACTGTTTTTT. The encoded protein is CASGGQGNEKLFF.

The chain uses TRBV5-6 and TRBJ2-1; tentative D call: TRBD1 (7 bases). Trimming removed 3 bases at V and 6 bases at J, with 13 bases between. CDR3 length: 14 amino acids. Germline assignment: CDR1 SGHDT and CDR2 YYEEEE. CDR3 region: CASSSRGRGNEQFF. CDR3 bases: TGTGCCAGCAGCTCGAGGGGGCGGGGCAATGAGCAGTTCTTC.

CDR3 sequence (DNA): TGTGCCACCCAGGGGACGTCGAGGGGTGAAAAACTGTTTTTT. Protein sequence: CATQGTSRGEKLFF. V is TRBV24-1 and J is TRBJ1-4, with D maybe TRBD1 (6 bases). Germline V gene data show CDR1 as KGHDR and CDR2 as SFDVKD. Trimming pared 9 bases from V and 7 bases from J, leaving 17 bases between. The CDR3 is 14 amino acids.

The rearrangement links TRBV5-8 to TRBJ2-5; D is perhaps TRBD1 (5 bases). The CDR3 loop spans 16 amino acids. V dropped 0 bases and J dropped 5 bases, with 17 bases sitting between them. Germline CDR1 SGHTS, CDR2 YDEGEE. CDR3 sequence: CASSLVTDDLVETQYF. CDR3 coding DNA: TGTGCCAGCAGCTTGGTGACAGACGACTTAGTGGAGACCCAGTACTTC.

The J gene is TRBJ1-1, the V gene TRBV3-1 (or the pseudogene TRBV3-2); possible D gene TRBD1, 6 bases. V lost 2 bases, J lost 0 bases, and 7 bases lay in between. The CDR3 extends over 14 amino acids. CDR1 is LGHDT, CDR2 YNNKEL, per germline (reference sequence). In DNA form, the CDR3 reads TGTGCCAGCAGCCAACAGGGGATGAACACTGAAGCTTTCTTT. Translating it yields CASSQQGMNTEAFF.

J is TRBJ2-3 and V is TRBV18; D uncertain. The CDR3 consists of 16 residues. Germline CDR1 KGHSH, CDR2 LQKENI. With 8 bases removed from V and 4 bases from J, the gap between germline ends came to 22 bases. The CDR3, as DNA: TGTGCCAGCATCGGCTGGCTCCCGGCGTCCCCAGATACGCAGTATTTT. Protein product: CASIGWLPASPDTQYF.

V is TRBV2 and J is TRBJ2-7; 8 bases fit TRBD1. Per the germline V gene, CDR1 is SNHLY and CDR2 is FYNNEI. The V and J ends lost 9 bases and 3 bases, in that order; junction bases with no gene match: 7. The length of the CDR3 is 13 residues. CDR3 bases: TGTGCCAGTTCATACAGGGGGTTCTACGAGCAGTACTTC. Amino acids: CASSYRGFYEQYF.

This rearrangement joins TRBV18 to TRBJ1-6; tentative D call: TRBD1 (5 bases). The CDR3 has 15 amino acids. The germline V gene has CDR1 KGHSH and CDR2 LQKENI. Trimming stripped 1 base from V and 10 bases from J, with 14 bases between. In DNA, the CDR3 is TGTGCCAGCTCACCACTAGGACACAGAGAGTCACCCCTCCACTTT. Translation: CASSPLGHRESPLHF.

V gene TRBV28 combines with J gene TRBJ2-7, with TRBD1 identical over 8 bases. The V gene's germline CDR1 is MDHEN and CDR2 SYDVKM. The CDR3 has 15 residues. Germline trimming cut 4 bases from V and 5 bases from J; bases unmatched to any gene: 10. Written as DNA, the CDR3 is TGTGCCAGCAGTTCGCCACCGGACAGGGTCCACGAGCAGTACTTC. Translation gives CASSSPPDRVHEQYF.

The chain uses TRBV9 and TRBJ1-6; TRBD1 is a possible D gene (5 bases). V dropped 5 bases and J dropped 4 bases, with 13 bases sitting between them. Per the germline V gene, CDR1 is SGDLS and CDR2 is YYNGEE. This CDR3 contains 15 residues. CDR3 region: CASSTGGSYNSPLHF. DNA for the CDR3: TGTGCCAGCAGTACGGGGGGAAGTTATAATTCACCCCTCCACTTT. The full variable domain, completed using reference TRBV9 and TRBJ1-6, is DSGVTQTPKHLITATGQRVTLRCSPRSGDLSVYWYQQSLDQGLQFLIQYYNGEERAKGNILERFSAQQFPDLHSELNLSSLELGDSALYFCASSTGGSYNSPLHFGNGTRLTVT.

The V gene is TRBV3-1 (or the pseudogene TRBV3-2), the J gene TRBJ2-1, with D unresolved. Germline CDR1 and CDR2: LGHDT and YNNKEL (reference sequence). Trimming removed 1 base at V and 5 bases at J, with 3 bases between. This CDR3 contains 12 residues. The CDR3 sequence is CASSQGNNEQFF. CDR3 DNA: TGTGCCAGCAGCCAAGGGAACAATGAGCAGTTCTTC.

The chain combines TRBV5-1 with TRBJ2-7; D uncertain. This CDR3 contains 13 residues. Germline CDR1 is SGHRS and CDR2 is YFSETQ. The germline V and J ends were trimmed by 0 bases and 0 bases, with 4 bases remaining between them. The CDR3 protein is CASSLASSYEQYF. Here the CDR3 DNA reads TGCGCCAGCAGCTTGGCCAGCTCCTACGAGCAGTACTTC.